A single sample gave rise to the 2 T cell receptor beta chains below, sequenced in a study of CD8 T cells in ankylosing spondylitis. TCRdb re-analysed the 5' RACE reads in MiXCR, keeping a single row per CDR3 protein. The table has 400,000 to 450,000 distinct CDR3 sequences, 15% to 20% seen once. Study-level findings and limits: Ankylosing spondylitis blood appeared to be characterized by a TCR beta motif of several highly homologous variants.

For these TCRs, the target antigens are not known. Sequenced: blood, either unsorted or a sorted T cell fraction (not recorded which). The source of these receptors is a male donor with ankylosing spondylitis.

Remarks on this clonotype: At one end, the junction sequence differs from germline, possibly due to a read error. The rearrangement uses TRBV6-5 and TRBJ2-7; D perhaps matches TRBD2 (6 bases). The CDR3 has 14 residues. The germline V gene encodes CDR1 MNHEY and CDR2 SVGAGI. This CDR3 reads CASSYDWGAYEQYF. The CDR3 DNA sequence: TGTGCCAGTAGTTACGACTGGGGGGCCTACGAGCAGTACTTC.

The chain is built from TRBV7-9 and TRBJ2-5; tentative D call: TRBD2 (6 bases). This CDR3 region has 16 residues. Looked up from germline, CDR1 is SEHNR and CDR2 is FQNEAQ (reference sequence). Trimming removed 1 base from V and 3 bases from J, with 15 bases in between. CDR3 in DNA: TGTGCCAGCAGCTTAGGTCTGGCGGGAACAAAAGAGACCCAGTACTTC. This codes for CASSLGLAGTKETQYF.